The 31 T cell receptor beta chains presented below share a single source sample, sequenced in a study of monozygotic twins with inflammatory bowel disease. TCRdb reprocessed the 5' RACE reads, keeping one entry per CDR3 protein, no DNA. The listing records under 150,000 distinct CDR3 sequences. Sequenced sample: blood. The receptors were sampled from a human donor with ulcerative colitis or Crohn's disease, or a healthy co-twin of an affected twin (not recorded which).

The rearrangement joins TRBV5-4 to TRBJ2-1; TCRdb picks TRBD1, but there is no DNA to check that call. This CDR3 spans 15 amino acids. Germline values: CDR1 SGHNT, CDR2 YYREEE (reference sequence). This CDR3 is CASSPPGQGRYEQFF.

The J gene is TRBJ1-2, the V gene TRBV5-1; lacking DNA, the TRBD1 call made by TCRdb goes unchecked. The CDR3 runs 15 residues. Germline V lookup: CDR1 SGHRS, CDR2 YFSETQ. CDR3 amino acids: CASSRTGTDFYGYTF.

The rearrangement uses TRBV6-5 and TRBJ2-1; TCRdb proposes TRBD2, but this gene call is untestable without DNA. This CDR3 region has 18 residues. CDR1 and CDR2 from the germline V gene are MNHEY and SVGAGI. CDR3 region: CASSSTWTSGGRNNEQFF.

The chain's CDR3 is CASSLASRQGIYEQYF. The chain couples TRBV5-1 to TRBJ2-7; no DNA is available, so the TRBD1 call from TCRdb remains unchecked. The length of the CDR3 is 16 residues. Germline V gene sequence: CDR1 SGHRS, CDR2 YFSETQ.

The V gene is TRBV28, the J gene TRBJ1-2; with no DNA, the TCRdb D assignment of TRBD1 cannot be verified. The CDR3 is 14 amino acids. Germline V gives CDR1 MDHEN, CDR2 SYDVKM. This CDR3 reads CASSLLAGDYGYTF.

The chain uses TRBV7-9 and TRBJ2-1; TCRdb reports TRBD2, a call that lacks DNA to check it against. Germline CDR1 and CDR2: SEHNR and FQNEAQ (reference sequence). This CDR3 is 13 amino acids long. The chain's CDR3 is CASSRTSVGEQFF.

The chain carries TRBV6-2 or TRBV6-3 and TRBJ2-1; TCRdb selects TRBD1, and the lack of DNA leaves this call unchecked. Per germline, CDR1 MNHEY and CDR2 SVGEGT. The CDR3 is 15 residues long. The chain's CDR3 is CASKGGGEPPNEQFF.

The rearrangement joins TRBV5-6 to TRBJ2-1. The germline V gene encodes CDR1 SGHDT and CDR2 YYEEEE. The CDR3 totals 12 residues. CDR3 protein: CASSLWVNEQFF.

This sequence joins TRBV2 and TRBJ2-1; TCRdb picks TRBD1, but there is no DNA to check that call. This CDR3 is 15 amino acids long. Germline loops: CDR1 SNHLY, CDR2 FYNNEI. CDR3 amino acids: CASKRGRGSYNEQFF.

The V call is TRBV6-2 or TRBV6-3, the J call TRBJ2-1. The CDR3 runs 15 residues. The V gene's germline CDR1 is MNHEY and CDR2 SVGEGT. CDR3 region: CASSSASLTYNEQFF.

This CDR3 is CASSLRSGLYGYTF. The chain carries TRBV28 and TRBJ1-2. The CDR3 is 14 amino acids. The germline V gene has CDR1 MDHEN and CDR2 SYDVKM.

The J gene is TRBJ2-3, the V gene TRBV12-3 or TRBV12-4; absent DNA, TCRdb's TRBD2 call cannot be checked. The CDR3 contains 14 residues. CDR3 loop: CASSLLAGADTQYF.

This chain connects TRBV20-1 to TRBJ1-5; TCRdb names TRBD1, which stays unverified in the absence of DNA. The CDR3 is made up of 12 amino acids. Germline assignment: CDR1 DFQATT and CDR2 SNEGSKA (reference sequence). The CDR3 sequence: CSAGQRRQPQHF.

This rearrangement joins TRBV3-1 to TRBJ1-6. CDR1 and CDR2 (germline): LGHDT, YNNKEL (reference sequence). The CDR3 has 16 residues. The CDR3 region is CASSPQMSSYNSPLHF.

V usage is TRBV5-6 and J usage is TRBJ2-1; TCRdb indicates TRBD1, and absent DNA this call remains unverified. The CDR3 sequence is 17 residues long. The germline gives CDR1 SGHDT, CDR2 YYEEEE. CDR3 sequence: CASSLAGFDRAYNEQFF.

The chain combines TRBV29-1 with TRBJ2-2. This CDR3 spans 15 amino acids. CDR1 is SQVTM, CDR2 ANQGSEA, per germline. CDR3 residues: CSVVGYPKNTGELFF.

The chain carries TRBV28 and TRBJ2-1. This CDR3 is built from 16 residues. CDR1 and CDR2 (germline): MDHEN, SYDVKM. CDR3 region: CASSLEAGRSYNEQFF.

The chain has TRBV11-2 and TRBJ2-6; absent DNA, TCRdb's TRBD2 call cannot be checked. CDR3 length equals 18 residues. Germline values: CDR1 SGHAT, CDR2 FQNNGV. CDR3 residues: CASSYRAGTSSGANVLTF.

The CDR3 spells CASSLAPWTGRNYEQYF. The chain carries TRBV7-2 and TRBJ2-7; TCRdb lists TRBD1, though no DNA is available to test this call. The germline CDR1 and CDR2 sequences are SGHTA and FQGNSA. The CDR3 has 17 residues.

This chain joins TRBV6-5 and TRBJ1-4. The CDR3 covers 16 residues. CDR1 is MNHEY and CDR2 is SVGAGI in the germline V gene. CDR3 sequence reads: CASSYSITDIFEKLFF.

The genes are TRBV4-2 and TRBJ1-1. Germline loops: CDR1 LGHNA, CDR2 YNFKEQ. This CDR3 comprises 15 residues. CDR3 region: CASSQEAGGPTWAFF.

The chain couples TRBV5-1 to TRBJ1-1; TCRdb indicates TRBD1, and absent DNA this call remains unverified. The CDR3 is 15 amino acids. CDR1 and CDR2 from the germline V gene are SGHRS and YFSETQ. This CDR3 reads CASSPGRDMDTEAFF.

The rearrangement joins TRBV7-2 to TRBJ2-5; no DNA is available, so the TRBD2 call from TCRdb remains unchecked. This CDR3 is 15 amino acids long. Germline V gene lookup returns CDR1 SGHTA and CDR2 FQGNSA. The CDR3 spells CASSVPASGVETQYF.

The chain combines TRBV6-2 or TRBV6-3 with TRBJ2-7; TCRdb selects TRBD2, and the lack of DNA leaves this call unchecked. This CDR3 has 14 amino acids. Germline CDR1 reads MNHEY; CDR2 reads SVGEGT. CDR3 sequence reads: CASSSGGVSYEQYF.

The V and J genes are TRBV6-5 and TRBJ1-2; TCRdb's D gene call, TRBD1, goes unchecked for lack of DNA. The CDR3 is made up of 19 amino acids. Per the germline V gene, CDR1 is MNHEY and CDR2 is SVGAGI. The CDR3 reads CASSYSIRDRNKNDYGYTF.

V usage is TRBV20-1 and J usage is TRBJ2-7; no DNA is available, so the TRBD1 call from TCRdb remains unchecked. The CDR3 length is 13 residues. The germline V gene has CDR1 DFQATT and CDR2 SNEGSKA (reference sequence). The CDR3 spells CSASQGPSYEQYF.

The V and J genes are TRBV5-4 and TRBJ2-1; lacking DNA, the TRBD2 call made by TCRdb goes unchecked. CDR1 is SGHNT and CDR2 is YYREEE in the germline V gene (reference sequence). The CDR3 length is 16 residues. Here the CDR3 reads CASSLGTSGAYNEQFF.

This chain connects TRBV24-1 to TRBJ2-7. The germline V gene has CDR1 KGHDR and CDR2 SFDVKD. The CDR3 totals 14 residues. The CDR3 is CATPDGSLTYEQYF.

This chain links TRBV18 with TRBJ2-7; TCRdb outputs TRBD1, but without DNA this stays unchecked. CDR1 and CDR2 (germline): KGHSH, LQKENI. The CDR3 has 13 residues. This CDR3 is CASSPNREDEQYF.

This CDR3 reads CSASGRDSPYEQYF. V and J are TRBV20-1 and TRBJ2-7; TCRdb's assignment of TRBD1 cannot be checked, as there is no DNA. The CDR3 has 14 residues. Germline loops: CDR1 DFQATT, CDR2 SNEGSKA (reference sequence).

The gene calls are TRBV29-1 and TRBJ2-7; TCRdb indicates TRBD1, and absent DNA this call remains unverified. The CDR3 loop spans 11 amino acids. CDR1 SQVTM and CDR2 ANQGSEA come from the germline V gene. The CDR3 sequence is CSVEGRGEQYF.